This TCR beta chain was recorded in a study of CD8 T cells in Susac syndrome. The CDR3 length is 12 residues. V was shortened by 4 bases and J by 1 base, with 7 bases between the two germline ends. The germline CDR1 and CDR2 sequences are DFQATT and SNEGSKA (reference sequence). An input of about 0.5 to 1 ug of RNA was subjected to reverse transcription using random hexamers. TCRdb recomputed calls from the immunoSEQ multiplex PCR reads with MiXCR, one row per CDR3 protein. The sample lists 160,000 or so distinct CDR3 sequences; 85% to 95% were seen once. From blood CD8+ and CD4+ T cells, TCR beta sequences were generated.

The clonotype was recovered from a human donor with Susac syndrome. The chain carries TRBV20-1 and TRBJ1-1; D ambiguous. Sequenced input: CD4+ T cells from PBMCs. The CDR3 spells CSAKRGNTEAFF. The CDR3 region has the DNA TGCAGTGCTAAACGAGGGAACACTGAAGCTTTCTTT.